These T cell receptor beta chains were read from a single sample in a study of OX40 agonist ivuxolimab in advanced cancers. Assay used: immunoSEQ multiplex PCR; TCRdb lists only in-frame clones, some missing. The sample includes about 20,000 clones, 85% of them seen just once. The starting material was CD4+ or CD8+ T cells sorted from blood, obtained in a trial of the OX40 agonist ivuxolimab. Receptor source: an adult with an advanced solid tumor such as melanoma, head and neck, liver or kidney cancer. Each CDR3 is given with its conserved first and last residue. A D gene is named only where the DNA matches it firmly. A clone size is listed for some rows: how often the clone was seen (once, few, many), or a class if it is expanded.

D gene: -; clone size: -; V gene: TRBV29-1; J gene: TRBJ2-7; CDR3 protein: CSVEDISRGNEQYF; CDR3 DNA: TGCAGCGTTGAAGACATCAGCCGGGGTAATGAGCAGTACTTC
D gene: TRBD1; clone size: -; V gene: TRBV5-1; J gene: TRBJ1-4; CDR3 protein: CASSLVQGAATNEKLFF; CDR3 DNA: TGCGCCAGCAGCTTGGTTCAGGGGGCGGCCACTAATGAAAAACTGTTTTTT
D gene: -; clone size: -; V gene: TRBV11-2; J gene: TRBJ1-2; CDR3 protein: CASSLSLTGSYGYTF; CDR3 DNA: TGTGCCAGCAGCCTTTCCTTAACCGGAAGCTATGGCTACACCTTC
D gene: -; clone size: -; V gene: TRBV5-1; J gene: TRBJ2-7; CDR3 protein: CASSLRKGGDEQYF; CDR3 DNA: TGCGCCAGCAGCTTGCGGAAGGGTGGCGACGAGCAGTACTTC
D gene: -; clone size: -; V gene: TRBV27; J gene: TRBJ1-2; CDR3 protein: CASSLGDNYGYTF; CDR3 DNA: TGTGCCAGCAGTTTAGGGGATAACTATGGCTACACCTTC
D gene: -; clone size: -; V gene: TRBV5-6; J gene: TRBJ2-5; CDR3 protein: CASSLDGGPLRETQYF; CDR3 DNA: TGTGCCAGCAGCTTGGATGGGGGCCCTTTGCGGGAGACCCAGTACTTC
D gene: -; clone size: -; V gene: TRBV19; J gene: TRBJ1-5; CDR3 protein: CASTRGGRSNQPQHF; CDR3 DNA: TGTGCCAGTACCCGGGGGGGAAGAAGCAATCAGCCCCAGCATTTT
D gene: TRBD1; clone size: once; V gene: TRBV12-5; J gene: TRBJ1-4; CDR3 protein: CASGWDRDEKLFF; CDR3 DNA: TGTGCTAGTGGCTGGGACAGGGATGAAAAACTGTTTTTT
D gene: TRBD1; clone size: -; V gene: TRBV10-1; J gene: TRBJ1-2; CDR3 protein: CASTTGPYGYTF; CDR3 DNA: TGCGCCAGCACGACAGGGCCCTATGGCTACACCTTC
D gene: -; clone size: -; V gene: TRBV7-9; J gene: TRBJ1-1; CDR3 protein: CASSTRPTEAFF; CDR3 DNA: TGTGCCAGCAGCACCCGGCCAACTGAAGCTTTCTTT
D gene: TRBD2; clone size: -; V gene: TRBV5-4; J gene: TRBJ2-3; CDR3 protein: CASSWEGRDTQYF; CDR3 DNA: TGTGCCAGCAGCTGGGAGGGCCGTGATACGCAGTATTTT
D gene: -; clone size: -; V gene: TRBV5-4; J gene: TRBJ2-7; CDR3 protein: CASSLSSGNEQYF; CDR3 DNA: TGTGCCAGCAGCTTGAGTTCAGGGAACGAGCAGTACTTC
D gene: TRBD1; clone size: -; V gene: TRBV5-8; J gene: TRBJ2-7; CDR3 protein: CASSLIGTGYSYEQYF; CDR3 DNA: TGTGCCAGCAGCCTGATCGGGACAGGATACTCCTACGAGCAGTACTTC
D gene: -; clone size: -; V gene: TRBV21-1; J gene: TRBJ1-5; CDR3 protein: CASSRGPYSNQPQHF; CDR3 DNA: TGTGCCAGCAGCCGCGGGCCTTATAGCAATCAGCCCCAGCATTTT
D gene: -; clone size: -; V gene: TRBV19; J gene: TRBJ1-1; CDR3 protein: CASRRGNTEAFF; CDR3 DNA: TGTGCCAGTAGGAGGGGGAACACTGAAGCTTTCTTT
D gene: TRBD1; clone size: -; V gene: TRBV12-5; J gene: TRBJ2-7; CDR3 protein: CASGYGTVPYEQYF; CDR3 DNA: TGTGCTAGTGGTTACGGGACAGTTCCCTACGAGCAGTACTTC
D gene: -; clone size: -; V gene: TRBV6-5; J gene: TRBJ1-5; CDR3 protein: CASRRQMNQPQHF; CDR3 DNA: TGTGCCAGCAGACGACAGATGAATCAGCCCCAGCATTTT
D gene: TRBD1; clone size: -; V gene: TRBV15; J gene: TRBJ1-2; CDR3 protein: CATSRDEENRGHYGYTF; CDR3 DNA: TGTGCCACCAGCAGAGATGAGGAGAACAGGGGGCACTATGGCTACACCTTC